The entry below describes one T cell receptor (beta chain). This entry comes from a study of blood T cell repertoires in COVID-19. Overall study: Acute and convalescent COVID-19 samples came from the United States, Italy and Spain. T cells, B-cell-depleted T cells, or PBMCs supplied cDNA or gDNA.

V gave up 2 bases and J gave up 4 bases; unmatched junction bases: 5. Germline V gene sequence: CDR1 MNHEY, CDR2 SMNVEV (reference sequence). This CDR3 has 16 amino acids. In the original processing: Estimation of nucleated cell counts relied on the amplification of reference gene primers. Assay used: immunoSEQ multiplex PCR; TCRdb lists only in-frame clones, some missing. The V and J calls and clone size were taken over from that table, and D and trimming were inferred from the DNA. The sample gives about 260,000 clones, 85% of which show up once; about an eighth is in the top ten. The TCR comes from a human donor in a cohort sampled during active COVID-19. The sequenced material came from peripheral blood. This chain connects TRBV27 to TRBJ2-1, with 10 bases matching TRBD2. The CDR3 DNA is TGTGCCAGCAGTTTAGGAGCGGGAGGGATGTACAATGAGCAGTTCTTC. Translation gives CASSLGAGGMYNEQFF.